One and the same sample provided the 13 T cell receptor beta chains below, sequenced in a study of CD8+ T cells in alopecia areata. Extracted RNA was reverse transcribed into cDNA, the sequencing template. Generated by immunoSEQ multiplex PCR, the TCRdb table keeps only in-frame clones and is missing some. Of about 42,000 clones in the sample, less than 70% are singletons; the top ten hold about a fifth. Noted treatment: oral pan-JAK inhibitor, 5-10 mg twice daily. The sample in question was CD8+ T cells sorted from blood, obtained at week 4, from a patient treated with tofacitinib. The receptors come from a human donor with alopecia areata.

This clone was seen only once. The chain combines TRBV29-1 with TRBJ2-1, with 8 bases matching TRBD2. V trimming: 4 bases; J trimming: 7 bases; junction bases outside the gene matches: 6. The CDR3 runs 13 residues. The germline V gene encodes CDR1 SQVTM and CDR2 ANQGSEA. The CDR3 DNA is TGCAGCGTTGCGGGGGGGGCCGGTAATGAGCAGTTCTTC. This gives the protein CSVAGGAGNEQFF.

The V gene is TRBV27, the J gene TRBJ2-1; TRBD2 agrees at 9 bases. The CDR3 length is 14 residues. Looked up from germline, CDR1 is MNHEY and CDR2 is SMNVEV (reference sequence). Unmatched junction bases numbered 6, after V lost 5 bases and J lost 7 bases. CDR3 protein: CASSDRTSANEQFF. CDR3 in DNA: TGTGCCAGCAGTGATAGGACTAGCGCTAATGAGCAGTTCTTC.

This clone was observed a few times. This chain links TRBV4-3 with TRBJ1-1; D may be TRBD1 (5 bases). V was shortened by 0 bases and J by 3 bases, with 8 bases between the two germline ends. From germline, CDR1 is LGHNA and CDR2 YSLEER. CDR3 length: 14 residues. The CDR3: CASSQEGDYTEAFF. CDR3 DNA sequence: TGCGCCAGCAGCCAAGAAGGGGATTACACTGAAGCTTTCTTT.

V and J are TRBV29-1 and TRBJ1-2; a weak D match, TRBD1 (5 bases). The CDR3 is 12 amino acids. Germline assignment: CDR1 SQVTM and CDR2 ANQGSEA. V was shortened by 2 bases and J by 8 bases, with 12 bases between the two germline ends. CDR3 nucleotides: TGCAGCGTTGAATGGGGGATTCGGGGCTACACCTTC. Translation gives CSVEWGIRGYTF. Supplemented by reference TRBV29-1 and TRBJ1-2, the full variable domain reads SAVISQKPSRDICQRGTSLTIQCQVDSQVTMMFWYRQQPGQSLTLIATANQGSEATYESGFVIDKFPISRPNLTFSTLTVSNMSPEDSSIYLCSVEWGIRGYTFGSGTRLTVV.

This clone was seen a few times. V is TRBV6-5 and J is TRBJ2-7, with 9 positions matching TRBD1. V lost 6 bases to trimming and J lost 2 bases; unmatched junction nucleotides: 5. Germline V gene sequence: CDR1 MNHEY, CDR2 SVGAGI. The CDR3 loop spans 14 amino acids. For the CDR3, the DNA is TGTGCCAGCAGCTCCGGGACAGGGCCCTACGAGCAGTACTTC. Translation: CASSSGTGPYEQYF.

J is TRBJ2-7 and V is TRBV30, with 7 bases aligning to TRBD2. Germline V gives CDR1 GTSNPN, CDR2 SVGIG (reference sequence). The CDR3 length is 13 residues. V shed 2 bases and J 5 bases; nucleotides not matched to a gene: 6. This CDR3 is CAWSRGVRNEQYF. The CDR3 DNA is TGTGCCTGGAGTCGGGGGGTGAGGAACGAGCAGTACTTC.

The DNA for the CDR3 is TGTGCCAGCAGCCAAAGCGGGGGGTACGAGCAGTACTTC. Translated: CASSQSGGYEQYF. This chain joins TRBV7-6 and TRBJ2-7; 9 positions match TRBD2. The CDR3 totals 13 residues. CDR1 SGHVS and CDR2 FNYEAQ come from the germline V gene. The trim removed 5 bases at V and 4 bases at J, leaving 3 bases unmatched.

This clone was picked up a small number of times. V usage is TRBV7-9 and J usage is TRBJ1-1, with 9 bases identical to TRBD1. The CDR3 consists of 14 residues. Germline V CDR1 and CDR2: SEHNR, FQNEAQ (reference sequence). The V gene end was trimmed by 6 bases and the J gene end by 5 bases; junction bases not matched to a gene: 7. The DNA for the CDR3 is TGTGCCAGCAGAACCGGGACAGGGATTACTGAAGCTTTCTTT. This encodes CASRTGTGITEAFF.

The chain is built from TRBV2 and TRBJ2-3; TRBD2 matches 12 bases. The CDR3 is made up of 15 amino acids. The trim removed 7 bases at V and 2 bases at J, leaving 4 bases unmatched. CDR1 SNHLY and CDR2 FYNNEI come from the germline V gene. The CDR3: CASKGLAGHTDTQYF. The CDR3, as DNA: TGTGCCAGCAAAGGACTAGCGGGACACACAGATACGCAGTATTTT.

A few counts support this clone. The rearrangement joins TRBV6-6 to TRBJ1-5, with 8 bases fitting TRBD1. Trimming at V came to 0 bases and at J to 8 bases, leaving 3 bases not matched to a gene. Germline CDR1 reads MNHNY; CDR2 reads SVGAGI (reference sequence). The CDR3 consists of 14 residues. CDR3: CASSYSQGAEPQHF. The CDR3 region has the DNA TGTGCCAGCAGTTACTCCCAGGGGGCAGAGCCCCAGCATTTT.

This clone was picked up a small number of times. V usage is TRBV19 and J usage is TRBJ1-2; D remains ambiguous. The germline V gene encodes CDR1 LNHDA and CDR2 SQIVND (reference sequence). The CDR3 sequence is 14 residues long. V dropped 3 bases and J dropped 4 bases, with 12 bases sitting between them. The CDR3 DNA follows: TGTGCCAGTAGTATCTATGACTCCGGCTATGGCTACACCTTC. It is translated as CASSIYDSGYGYTF.

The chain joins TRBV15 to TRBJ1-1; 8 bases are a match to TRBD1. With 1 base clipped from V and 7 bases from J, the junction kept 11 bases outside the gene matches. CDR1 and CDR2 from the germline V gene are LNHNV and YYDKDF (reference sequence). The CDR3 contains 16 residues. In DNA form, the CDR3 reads TGTGCCACCAGCAGAGCCCTCGAAGGACAGGGAAATGAAGCTTTCTTT. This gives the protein CATSRALEGQGNEAFF.

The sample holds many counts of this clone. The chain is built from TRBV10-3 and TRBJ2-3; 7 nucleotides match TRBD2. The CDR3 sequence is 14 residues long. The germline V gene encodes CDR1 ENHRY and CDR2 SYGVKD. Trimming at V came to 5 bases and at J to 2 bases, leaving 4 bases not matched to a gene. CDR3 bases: TGTGCCATCAGTAGCGGGGAGACCACAGATACGCAGTATTTT. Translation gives CAISSGETTDTQYF.